This T cell receptor beta chain is drawn from a study of beta chain features in type 1 diabetes. J lost 7 bases, V lost 4 bases, and 9 bases had no gene match. The CDR3 contains 15 residues. CDR1 is SGHAT and CDR2 is FQNNGV in the germline V gene. The authors sorted CD4+ naive, central memory, regulatory and stem cell-like memory cells via CD45RO/CCR7/CD25/CD127/CD95/CD27. Expressed TCRB transcripts were sequenced because the entire RNA isolate underwent reverse transcription. Measured with immunoSEQ multiplex PCR; TCRdb has only the in-frame clones, and not every one. The sample shows more than 130,000 clones, 6.9% of them seen only once. This clone was recorded a few times.

The sequenced material came from central memory CD4+ T cells from blood. V and J are TRBV11-2 and TRBJ1-1; TRBD1 agrees at 10 bases. The source of this sequence is a woman between 25 and 40 years old in good health. The DNA of the CDR3 is TGTGCCAGCAGCTACCGACAGGGGGCGACCGGTGAAGCTTTCTTT. Its translation: CASSYRQGATGEAFF. Drawing the rest from reference TRBV11-2 and TRBJ1-1, the complete variable domain is EAGVAQSPRYKIIEKRQSVAFWCNPISGHATLYWYQQILGQGPKLLIQFQNNGVVDDSQLPKDRFSAERLKGVDSTLKIQPAKLEDSAVYLCASSYRQGATGEAFFGQGTRLTVV.